This paragraph covers one TCR beta chain sequence. The sample is drawn from a study of blood T cell repertoires in COVID-19. CDR1 is MNHEY and CDR2 is SVGAGI in the germline V gene. The length of the CDR3 is 14 residues. The junction had 5 bases not matched to a gene; V was cut back by 5 bases and J by 6 bases. This table comes from immunoSEQ multiplex PCR, and its TCRdb copy is limited to in-frame clones, with some not included. The sample carries nearly 200,000 clones, more than 65% recorded once. This rearrangement joins TRBV6-5 to TRBJ1-2, with 11 bases matching TRBD1. The sequence came from a man in his forties who had recovered from COVID-19. Sequencing was carried out using PBMCs or T cells enriched from blood (not recorded which). The CDR3 DNA reads TGTGCCAGCAGTAGGACAGGGGGCTTGGATGGCTACACCTTC. This translates into CASSRTGGLDGYTF.